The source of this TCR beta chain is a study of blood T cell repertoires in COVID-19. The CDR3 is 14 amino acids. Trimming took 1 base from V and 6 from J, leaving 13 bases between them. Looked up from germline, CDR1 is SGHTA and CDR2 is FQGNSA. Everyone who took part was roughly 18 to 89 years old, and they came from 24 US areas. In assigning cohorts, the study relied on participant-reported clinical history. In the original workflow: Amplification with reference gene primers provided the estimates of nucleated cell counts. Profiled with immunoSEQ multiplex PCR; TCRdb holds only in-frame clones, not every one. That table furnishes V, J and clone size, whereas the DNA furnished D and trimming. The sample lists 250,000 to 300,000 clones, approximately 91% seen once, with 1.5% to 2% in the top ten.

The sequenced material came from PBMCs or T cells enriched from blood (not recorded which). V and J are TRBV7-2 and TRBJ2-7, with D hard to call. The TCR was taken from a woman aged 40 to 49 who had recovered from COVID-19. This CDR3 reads CASSLGPRVGEQYF. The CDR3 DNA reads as TGTGCCAGCAGCTTAGGTCCCCGGGTAGGCGAGCAGTACTTC. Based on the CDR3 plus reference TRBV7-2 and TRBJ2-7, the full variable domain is GAGVSQSPSNKVTEKGKDVELRCDPISGHTALYWYRQSLGQGLEFLIYFQGNSAPDKSGLPSDRFSAERTGGSVSTLTIQRTQQEDSAVYLCASSLGPRVGEQYFGPGTRLTVT.